This TCR beta chain is drawn from a study of cytomegalovirus exposure and HLA in healthy donors (dated by TCRdb to 2017 to 2019). At the level of the whole study: In an earlier analysis of 587 of the donors, 276 Gb of sequence data and 90 million to 120 million unique TCR beta sequences from 150 million to 200 million T cells were reported. Around 330 gigabases of sequencing data and roughly 80 million unique TCR sequences made up an early release that covered approximately 650 HLA-typed donors. Of the roughly 410 genotyped donors, 75% to 85% were placed in the genetic ancestry cluster associated with self-reported Caucasian donors. The study aimed to test whether cataloging public T cell receptors could reveal signatures of past pathogen exposure. Using immunosequencing, the study profiled T cell repertoires from about 610 subjects and related those repertoires to cytomegalovirus serostatus. A separate validation cohort of 100 to 150 different subjects was used in addition to the roughly 700-subject first cohort. High-throughput TCR immunosequencing, statistical association of individual TCRs with disease status, and machine learning were combined to predict cytomegalovirus infection status. In a later analysis, previously published TCR beta repertoires from 550 to 700 donors were re-analyzed and high-resolution HLA genotyping was added so that TCR occurrence patterns could be studied. Rather than using new phenotypic data, the later analysis identified candidate immune exposures from TCR beta sequences and from how often those sequences occurred across donors. In an earlier analysis of over 550 of the donors, high-throughput TCR beta sequencing was used to judge whether each TCR beta V gene segment behaved as functional or pseudogenic. Donor age, sex, ethnicity and CMV serostatus were collected together with the repertoire data. In a later genetic analysis, genome-wide SNP genotypes for about three fifths of the roughly 670 donors were used, and that subset was treated as a discovery cohort. Every repertoire in the discovery cohort had been generated on one and the same sequencing platform. HLA typing covered class I and class II loci at four-digit resolution. The number of donors typed differed by locus, with about 629-630 for A, B, C, DRB1 and DQB1, about 500 for DQA1, over 600 for DPA1, and some 440 for DPB1. Roughly 5 DR-DQ haplotypes were handled as single units for association and clustering because linkage in the cohort was strong. Among 300 to 500 genotyped donors of the cohort, an average of roughly 230,000 unique TCR beta nucleotide sequences was sequenced per donor, of which 15% to 20% were non-productive.

The paper as a whole reports these results and caveats: Correlated functional status among segregating V segments might be attributable to linkage disequilibrium, but an unknown experimental factor could not be ruled out. According to a later genetic analysis, donors in an Asian-associated ancestry cluster had fewer N-insertions in productive TCRs than the roughly 700-donor mean. The authors suggested that the approach could potentially be extended to other disease states and immunological phenotypes. A later analysis found that TCR association rates varied across HLA loci, with DRB1 alleles showing the most associated TCRs and HLA-C alleles the fewest. In a later analysis, most CMV-associated TCR beta chains were found to appear HLA-restricted, with HLA associations seemingly driven largely by CMV exposure. The only immune exposure information available for the cohort was CMV serostatus. In an earlier analysis of around 600 of the donors, most TCR beta V segments appeared in productive rearrangements about 90% or about 30% of the time, broadly matching IMGT annotations. A later analysis found that HLA-associated TCR beta chains were more clonally expanded and had lower generation probabilities than equally common non-associated chains. A later analysis reported that several top co-occurrence clusters appeared linked to parvovirus B19, influenza, CMV and Epstein-Barr virus. Most TCR sequences were observed very rarely across donors, whereas some public TCRs were present in many individuals. Some IMGT-functional V segments, including TRBV6-2 and TRBV6-3, could not be told apart with the 87-base-pair reads, so those segments were excluded. In a later genetic analysis, a missense DCLRE1C variant was associated with V-gene and J-gene trimming of TCR beta chains, and the association was replicated in an independent cohort. Approximately 16 rarely observed V segments, including chromosome 9 orphons, were excluded from the earlier analysis of approximately 500 of the donors because counts were too low. A few of the identified cytomegalovirus-associated TCR beta chains were confirmed in vitro to be specific for cytomegalovirus antigens. The study gave a list of 150 to 200 TCR beta chains associated with cytomegalovirus. The presence/absence analyses assumed that sequencing depth was roughly uniform across donors, and that assumption may not be true. The cohort was sequenced for TCR beta chains only, and without alpha or paired-chain data the features that could be detected were limited. A later analysis associated roughly 17,000 TCR beta sequences with specific HLA alleles at a false discovery rate of 0.05. The sequencing pipeline was judged likely to have produced a cluster of highly shared sequence variants as a technical artifact. A further reported finding was that TCR beta sequences accurately predicted the HLA-A and HLA-B alleles for most subjects in the first cohort. Cytomegalovirus status was reported to be diagnosed by the classifier with high specificity and sensitivity in both the original and validation cohorts. Because some donors lacked HLA typing at each locus, the association tests relied only on the typed subset. When HLA alleles, especially DR and DQ, strongly co-occurred, TCR associations were difficult to assign to individual alleles.

Libraries were made using the immunoSEQ multiplex PCR assay. For the multiplex PCR, a mixture combining 60 forward primers for TCR Vbeta segments and 13 reverse primers for TCR Jbeta segments was used. Amplification of the CDR3 region of rearranged TCR beta genes was performed with a multiplex PCR assay on genomic DNA. The amplified TCR beta libraries were sequenced on the Illumina HiSeq System as 87-base-pair reads. The original methods were these. A later analysis counted about 76 million unique TCR beta chains across the 690 or so repertoires, and some 11 million of these chains were shared by at least two donors. Raw reads were error-corrected and collapsed into unique sequences with a nearest-neighbor algorithm that merged closely related sequences to remove PCR and sequencing errors. CDR3 sequences were aligned to IMGT reference sequences to assign V, D and J gene segments. For a sequence to be retained, a match of at least six nucleotides to both a V gene segment and a J gene segment was required. Rearrangements were classified as productive when the CDR3 lacked stop codons and remained in frame with V and J, and all other rearrangements were classified as non-productive. CDR3 was defined according to IMGT convention as the region running from the second conserved V-encoded cysteine to the conserved J-encoded phenylalanine. In an earlier analysis of around 540 of the donors, sequences lacking an unambiguous match to a single V gene segment were excluded. In an earlier analysis of 450 to 700 of the donors, V segments were called functional above 56.7% productive rearrangements and were called segregating when the between-donor standard deviation exceeded 5%. A statistical classification framework was developed to diagnose cytomegalovirus status using the catalog of TCR beta chain sequences. In a later analysis, TCR nucleotide sequences were compared against IMGT/GENE-DB human TR gene sequences so that V and J genes could be assigned. A later analysis assigned CDR3 sequences and most-parsimonious VDJ recombination scenarios with the TCRdist pipeline. A later analysis defined each TCR beta chain by its CDR3 amino acid sequence plus V-gene family, and excluded reads lacking a unique V-gene family. A later analysis removed 450 to 600 highly shared, low-generation-probability nucleotide sequences to deal with suspected cross-contamination and a sequencing artifact. A later analysis calculated a clonal expansion index for each public chain from normalized within-repertoire ranks of inferred template counts. In a later analysis, generation probabilities were computed with a VDJ recombination model fitted to out-of-frame rearrangements, and the resulting probabilities were checked against IGoR. In a later analysis, hypergeometric tests were used to score TCR-TCR, TCR-HLA and TCR-CMV co-occurrence, with a repertoire-size bias correction applied to TCR pairs. A later analysis estimated false discovery rates by permuting HLA or CMV assignments 20 times. In a later analysis, co-occurring TCRs were grouped using DBSCAN, with TCRdist sequence similarity added in when clustering inside HLA-allele-positive subsets. For co-occurrence clustering, repertoires with fewer than 30,000 or more than 120,000 public chains were excluded, along with five repertoires with anomalous nucleotide sharing. The table was pulled from immuneACCESS by TCRdb, which kept in-frame rearrangements only. Such tables lose some clones; where checked, under half of the loss comes from unresolved V genes, and the rest has no known cause. V and J calls and clone size are copied from that table; D and trimming were computed from the DNA. The sample has about 140,000 clones on record, more than 60% of them singletons. The ten largest clones take up 10% of the sample.

Regarding this clone: Its target antigen remains unknown. It has no much larger one-base neighbor in the sample; base qualities were not kept.

The cohort comprised fewer than 700 healthy bone marrow donors. Cohort members were all nominally healthy when sampled, although unrecorded immune exposures were likely present. The donor was CMV seropositive and was included in the group of 270 or so seropositive cohort members. A peripheral blood sample was collected from each donor, and TCR beta sequencing was performed on peripheral blood mononuclear cells. Genomic DNA extraction from the blood cell samples was performed with the Qiagen DNeasy Blood Extraction Kit. Trimming at the junction amounts to 0 bases on V and 6 bases on J, and the germline ends lie 8 bases apart. The germline V gene sets CDR1 to WSHSY and CDR2 to SAAADI. Measured from the cysteine to the phenylalanine, the CDR3 is 13 residues long. The sequence is cut down to CDR3 DNA, 39 bases in frame from base 1.

The sequence is built from TRBV10-2 and TRBJ1-1; TRBD1 is possibly the D segment (5 matching bases). The receptor's source is a man aged 30 to 45 in good health and CMV-seropositive. Sequenced sample: PBMCs. The base sequence is TGCGCCAGCAGTGAGTCGACAGAGTCTGAAGCTTTCTTT. This is translated as CASSESTESEAFF.